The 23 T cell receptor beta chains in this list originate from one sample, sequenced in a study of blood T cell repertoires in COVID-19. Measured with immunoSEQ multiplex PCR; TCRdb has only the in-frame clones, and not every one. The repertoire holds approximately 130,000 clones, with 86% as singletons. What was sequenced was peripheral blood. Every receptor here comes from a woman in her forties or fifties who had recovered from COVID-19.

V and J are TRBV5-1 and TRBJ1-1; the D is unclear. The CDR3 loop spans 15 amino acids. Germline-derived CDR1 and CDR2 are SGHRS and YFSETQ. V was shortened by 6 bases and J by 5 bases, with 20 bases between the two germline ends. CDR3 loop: CASKSLNRDDTEAFF. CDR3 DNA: TGCGCCAGCAAATCCCTTAACAGAGATGATACTGAAGCTTTCTTT.

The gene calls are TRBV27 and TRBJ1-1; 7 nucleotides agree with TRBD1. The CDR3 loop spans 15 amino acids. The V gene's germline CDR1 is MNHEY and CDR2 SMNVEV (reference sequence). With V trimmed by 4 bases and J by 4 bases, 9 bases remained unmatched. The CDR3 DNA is TGTGCCAGCAGTTCACAACAGGGGTATGCCACTGAAGCTTTCTTT. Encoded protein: CASSSQQGYATEAFF.

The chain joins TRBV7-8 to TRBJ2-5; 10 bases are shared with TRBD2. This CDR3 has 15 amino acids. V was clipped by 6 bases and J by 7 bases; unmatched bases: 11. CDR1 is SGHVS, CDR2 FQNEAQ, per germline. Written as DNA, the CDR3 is TGTGCCAGCAGGCAGAGCGGGGGGGTCCGGTGGACCCAGTACTTC. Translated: CASRQSGGVRWTQYF.

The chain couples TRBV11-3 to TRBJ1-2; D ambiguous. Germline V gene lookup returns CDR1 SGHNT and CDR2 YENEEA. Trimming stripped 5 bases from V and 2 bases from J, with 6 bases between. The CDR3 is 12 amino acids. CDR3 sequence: CASSLLNYGYTF. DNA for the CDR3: TGTGCCAGCAGCCTCCTGAACTATGGCTACACCTTC.

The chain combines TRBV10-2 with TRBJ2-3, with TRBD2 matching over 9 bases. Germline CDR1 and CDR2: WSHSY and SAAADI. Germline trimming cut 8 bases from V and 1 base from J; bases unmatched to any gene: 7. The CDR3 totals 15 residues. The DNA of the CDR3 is TGCGCCAGCCGAGCTAGCGGGGTTCGCACAGATACGCAGTATTTT. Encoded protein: CASRASGVRTDTQYF.

The CDR3 DNA is TGTGCCAGCAGCTTCCAGCGACAGGGTGGTACTGAAGCTTTCTTT. Translated: CASSFQRQGGTEAFF. This chain links TRBV11-2 with TRBJ1-1, with TRBD1 matching over 7 bases. Germline lookup yields CDR1 SGHAT and CDR2 FQNNGV. This CDR3 spans 15 amino acids. The junction had 9 bases not matched to a gene; V was cut back by 3 bases and J by 5 bases.

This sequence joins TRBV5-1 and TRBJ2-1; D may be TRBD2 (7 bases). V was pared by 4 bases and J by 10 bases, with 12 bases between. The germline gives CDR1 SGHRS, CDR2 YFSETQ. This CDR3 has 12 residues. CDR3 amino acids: CASSHGGPEQFF. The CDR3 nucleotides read TGCGCCAGCAGCCACGGGGGGCCAGAGCAGTTCTTC. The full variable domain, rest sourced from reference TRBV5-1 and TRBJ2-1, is KAGVTQTPRYLIKTRGQQVTLSCSPISGHRSVSWYQQTPGQGLQFLFEYFSETQRNKGNFPGRFSGRQFSNSRSEMNVSTLELGDSALYLCASSHGGPEQFFGPGTRLTVL.

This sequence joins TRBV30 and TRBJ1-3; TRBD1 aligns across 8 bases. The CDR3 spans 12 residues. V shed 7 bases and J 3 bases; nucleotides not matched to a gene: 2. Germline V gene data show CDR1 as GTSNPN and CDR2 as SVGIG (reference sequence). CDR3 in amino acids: CALDRDGNTIYF. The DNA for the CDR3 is TGTGCCTTGGACAGGGATGGAAACACCATATATTTT.

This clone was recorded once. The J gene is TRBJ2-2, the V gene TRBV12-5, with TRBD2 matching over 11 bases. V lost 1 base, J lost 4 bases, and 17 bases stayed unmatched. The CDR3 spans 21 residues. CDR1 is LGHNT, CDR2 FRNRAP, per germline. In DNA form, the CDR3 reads TGTGCTAGTGGTTTGGCCCTCCGGGGGCTAGCGGGGGGTAGGAGCACCGGGGAGCTGTTTTTT. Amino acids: CASGLALRGLAGGRSTGELFF.

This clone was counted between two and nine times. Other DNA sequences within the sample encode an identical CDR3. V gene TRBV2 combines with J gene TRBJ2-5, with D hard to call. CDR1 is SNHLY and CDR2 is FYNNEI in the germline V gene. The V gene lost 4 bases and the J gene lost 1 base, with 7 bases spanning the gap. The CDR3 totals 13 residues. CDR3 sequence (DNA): TGTGCCAGCAGTGGCACAGCCCAAGAGACCCAGTACTTC. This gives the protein CASSGTAQETQYF.

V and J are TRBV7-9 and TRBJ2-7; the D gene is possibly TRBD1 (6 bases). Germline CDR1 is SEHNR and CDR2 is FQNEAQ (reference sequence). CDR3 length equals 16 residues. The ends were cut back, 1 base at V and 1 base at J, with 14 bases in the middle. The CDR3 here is CASSLGQTGISYEQYF. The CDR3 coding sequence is TGTGCCAGCAGCTTAGGACAAACAGGGATATCCTACGAGCAGTACTTC.

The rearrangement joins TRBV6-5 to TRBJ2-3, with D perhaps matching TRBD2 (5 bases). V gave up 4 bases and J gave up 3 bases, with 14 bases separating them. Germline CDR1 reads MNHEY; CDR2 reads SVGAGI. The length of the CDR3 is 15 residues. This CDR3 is CASSSRASPTDTQYF. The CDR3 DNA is TGTGCCAGCAGTTCAAGAGCTAGCCCAACAGATACGCAGTATTTT.

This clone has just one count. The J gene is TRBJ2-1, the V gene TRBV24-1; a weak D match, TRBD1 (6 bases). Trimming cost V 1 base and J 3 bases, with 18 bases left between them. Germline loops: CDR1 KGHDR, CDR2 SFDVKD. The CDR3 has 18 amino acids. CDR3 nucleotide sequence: TGTGCCACCAGTGATTTCAGGGGTACCCAGGCCCACTACAATGAGCAGTTCTTC. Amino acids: CATSDFRGTQAHYNEQFF.

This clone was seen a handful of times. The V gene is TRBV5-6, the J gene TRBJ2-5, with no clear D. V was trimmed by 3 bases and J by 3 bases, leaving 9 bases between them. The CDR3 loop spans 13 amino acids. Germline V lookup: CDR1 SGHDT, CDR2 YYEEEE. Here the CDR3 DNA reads TGTGCCAGCAGCTACAACAGTAAAGAGACCCAGTACTTC. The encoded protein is CASSYNSKETQYF.

CDR3 DNA: TGTGCCAGTAAGGAGCGGACGGATGAAAAACTGTTTTTT. It codes for CASKERTDEKLFF. V and J are TRBV19 and TRBJ1-4; D uncertain. Trimming took 7 bases from V and 6 from J, leaving 12 bases between them. The CDR3 runs 13 residues. Looked up from germline, CDR1 is LNHDA and CDR2 is SQIVND (reference sequence).

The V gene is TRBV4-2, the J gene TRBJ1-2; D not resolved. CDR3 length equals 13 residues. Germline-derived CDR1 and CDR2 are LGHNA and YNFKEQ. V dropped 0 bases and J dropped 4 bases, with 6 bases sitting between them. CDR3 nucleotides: TGTGCCAGCAGCCAAGATAACAGCTATGGCTACACCTTC. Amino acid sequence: CASSQDNSYGYTF.

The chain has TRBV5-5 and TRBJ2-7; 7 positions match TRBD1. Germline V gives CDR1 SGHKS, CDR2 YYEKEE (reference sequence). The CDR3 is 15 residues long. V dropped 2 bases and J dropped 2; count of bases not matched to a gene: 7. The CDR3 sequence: CASSLVEGATYEQYF. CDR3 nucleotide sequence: TGTGCCAGCAGCTTAGTAGAGGGGGCAACCTACGAGCAGTACTTC.

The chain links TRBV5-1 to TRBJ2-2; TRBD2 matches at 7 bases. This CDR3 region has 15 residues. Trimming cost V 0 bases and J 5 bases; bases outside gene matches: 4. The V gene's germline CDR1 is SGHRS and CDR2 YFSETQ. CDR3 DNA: TGCGCCAGCAGCTTGGACGGGGGGAGGACCGGGGAGCTGTTTTTT. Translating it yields CASSLDGGRTGELFF.

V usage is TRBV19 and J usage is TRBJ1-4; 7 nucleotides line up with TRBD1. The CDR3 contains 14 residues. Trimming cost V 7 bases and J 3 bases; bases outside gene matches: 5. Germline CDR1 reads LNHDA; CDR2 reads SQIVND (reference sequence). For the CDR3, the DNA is TGTGCCAGTACCCGGACAGGTCCTAATGAAAAACTGTTTTTT. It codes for CASTRTGPNEKLFF.

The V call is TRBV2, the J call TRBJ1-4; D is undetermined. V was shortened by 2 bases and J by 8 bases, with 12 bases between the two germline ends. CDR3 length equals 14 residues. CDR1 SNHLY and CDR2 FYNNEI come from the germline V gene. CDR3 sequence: CASSERREWEKLFF. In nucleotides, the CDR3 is TGTGCCAGCAGTGAAAGACGGGAATGGGAAAAACTGTTTTTT.

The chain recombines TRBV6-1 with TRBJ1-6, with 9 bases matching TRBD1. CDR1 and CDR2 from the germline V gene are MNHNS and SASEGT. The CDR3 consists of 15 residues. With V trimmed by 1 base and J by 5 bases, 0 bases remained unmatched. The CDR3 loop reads CASSEGTGDNSPLHF. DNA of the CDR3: TGTGCCAGCAGTGAAGGGACAGGGGATAATTCACCCCTCCACTTT.

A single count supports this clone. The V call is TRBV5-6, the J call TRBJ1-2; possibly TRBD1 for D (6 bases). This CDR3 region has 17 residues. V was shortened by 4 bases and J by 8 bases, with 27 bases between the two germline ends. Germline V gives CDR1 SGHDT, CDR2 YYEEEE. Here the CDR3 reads CASSRLGTRPTGSGYTF. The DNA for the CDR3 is TGTGCCAGCAGCCGCCTTGGGACAAGGCCGACTGGATCCGGCTACACCTTC.

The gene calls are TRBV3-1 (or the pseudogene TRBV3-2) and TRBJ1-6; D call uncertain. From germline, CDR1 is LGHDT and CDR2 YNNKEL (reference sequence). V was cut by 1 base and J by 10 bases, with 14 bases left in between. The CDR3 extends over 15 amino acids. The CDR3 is CASSQAAGPGSPLHF. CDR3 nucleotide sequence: TGTGCCAGCAGCCAAGCCGCGGGTCCTGGGTCACCCCTCCACTTT.